Described below is a single T cell receptor beta chain sequence and its context. Its target is unknown. Next came a second PCR, run for about 7 to 12 cycles, which used a sample-barcoded 5' primer along with a J-beta primer mix. Each of the cDNA molecules was tagged by a template-switch adaptor with 12 random nucleotides. A single record per CDR3 protein comes from TCRdb applying MiXCR to the 5' RACE reads. The top ten clones hold over 6.5% of a sample with 1.2 million to 1.5 million distinct CDR3 sequences, 55% to 75% of them seen once. This sample stems from a study of blood T cells in healthy people across ages. Study-level points and caveats: Long-lived donors exceeded aged donors in naive CD4+ cells and diversity. Diversity was estimated from one million T cells, and these estimates were considered underestimates. CMV status of donors was not determined, possibly confounding expanded clonotype changes.

The TCR originated in a young man in good health. Sequencing was performed on blood.

The CDR3, as DNA: TGTGCCAGCAGTTTAAGGGATTCCTATTCACCCCTCCACTTT. Protein sequence: CASSLRDSYSPLHF. This chain uses TRBV27 with TRBJ1-6; D unresolved. This CDR3 has 14 amino acids. CDR1 and CDR2 (germline): MNHEY, SMNVEV (reference sequence). V shed 2 bases and J shed 8 bases, with 10 bases lying between them.